These 10 T cell receptor beta chains came from one sample sequenced in a study of OX40 agonist ivuxolimab in advanced cancers. Method: immunoSEQ multiplex PCR; TCRdb's copy keeps in-frame clones and lacks some. The table has about 54,000 clones, about 89% seen once. Material: CD4+ or CD8+ T cells sorted from blood, obtained in a trial of the OX40 agonist ivuxolimab. The receptors were gathered from an adult with an advanced solid tumor such as melanoma, head and neck, liver or kidney cancer.

V usage is TRBV7-3 and J usage is TRBJ1-1; D is unresolved. CDR3 size: 13 residues. CDR1 is SGHTA and CDR2 is FQGTGA in the germline V gene. Trimming left V 5 bases short and J 0 bases short, with 7 bases between. In DNA form, the CDR3 reads TGTGCCAGCAGCAAAAGCGTGAACACTGAAGCTTTCTTT. Its protein product is CASSKSVNTEAFF.

This clone was seen only once. The CDR3 bases are TGTGCCAGCAGTTTTCAGAGAGCTAACTATGGCTACACCTTC. Amino acid sequence: CASSFQRANYGYTF. The gene calls are TRBV28 and TRBJ1-2; no clear D. CDR3 length: 14 amino acids. The V gene's germline CDR1 is MDHEN and CDR2 SYDVKM. Trimming removed 3 bases from V and 0 bases from J, with 8 bases in between.

In this sample, this clone turned up a few times. The CDR3 sequence is CSVLVQIKETQYF. In DNA form, the CDR3 reads TGCAGCGTTCTGGTACAGATAAAAGAGACCCAGTACTTC. The rearrangement links TRBV29-1 to TRBJ2-5; D not resolved. V was pared by 5 bases and J by 3 bases, with 13 bases between. This CDR3 has 13 residues. Germline-derived CDR1 and CDR2 are SQVTM and ANQGSEA.

The genes are TRBV6-5 and TRBJ2-5; possibly TRBD1 or TRBD2 for D (5 bases each). The CDR3 has 15 residues. Germline V gene data show CDR1 as MNHEY and CDR2 as SVGAGI. Trimming left V 4 bases short and J 2 bases short, with 14 bases between. The CDR3 DNA reads as TGTGCCAGCAGTTTCGTTGGGGGAGAGCAAGAGACCCAGTACTTC. Its protein product is CASSFVGGEQETQYF.

This chain joins TRBV5-6 and TRBJ2-7; D is undetermined. Germline V gene sequence: CDR1 SGHDT, CDR2 YYEEEE. Trimming removed 3 bases at V and 3 bases at J, with 4 bases between. The CDR3 sequence is 11 residues long. CDR3 in DNA: TGTGCCAGCAGCTCTCTCTACGAGCAGTACTTC. This translates into CASSSLYEQYF.

The rearrangement links TRBV11-3 to TRBJ2-1; D gene uncertain. The V end was cut by 1 base, the J end by 10 bases, with 11 bases between. The length of the CDR3 is 13 residues. CDR1 is SGHNT, CDR2 YENEEA, per germline. This CDR3 reads CASSLATDGEQFF. In DNA form, the CDR3 reads TGTGCCAGCAGCTTAGCCACAGACGGCGAGCAGTTCTTC.

V gene TRBV7-8 combines with J gene TRBJ2-3, with 8 bases aligning to TRBD2. Germline V CDR1 and CDR2: SGHVS, FQNEAQ. This CDR3 is built from 15 residues. Losses at the gene ends were 2 bases for V and 3 bases for J; bases not matched to a gene: 4. CDR3 protein: CASSLWLAGTDTQYF. Here the CDR3 DNA reads TGTGCCAGCAGCTTATGGCTAGCGGGTACAGATACGCAGTATTTT.

The chain has TRBV28 and TRBJ1-6, with D perhaps matching TRBD1 (6 bases). The CDR3 is 14 residues long. The germline V gene encodes CDR1 MDHEN and CDR2 SYDVKM. V gave up 8 bases and J gave up 6 bases, with 14 bases separating them. In DNA, the CDR3 is TGTGCCAGCGTTTGGGGCAGGGGTAATTCACCCCTCCACTTT. Translation gives CASVWGRGNSPLHF.

The V and J genes are TRBV10-3 and TRBJ1-5; tentatively, D is TRBD1 (6 bases). The CDR3 is 15 residues long. V was shortened by 4 bases and J by 4 bases, with 14 bases between the two germline ends. Looked up from germline, CDR1 is ENHRY and CDR2 is SYGVKD. This chain's CDR3 is CAISGQGTANQPQHF. The CDR3 region has the DNA TGTGCCATCAGTGGGCAGGGGACCGCTAATCAGCCCCAGCATTTT.

The gene calls are TRBV6-6 and TRBJ2-7, with TRBD1 identical over 7 bases. Trimming removed 8 bases from V and 0 bases from J; junction bases left unmatched: 7. Germline V gene data show CDR1 as MNHNY and CDR2 as SVGAGI (reference sequence). This CDR3 is built from 14 residues. CDR3: CASDTGVYSYEQYF. The CDR3 nucleotides read TGTGCCAGCGATACAGGGGTTTACTCCTACGAGCAGTACTTC.